One and the same sample provided the 24 T cell receptor beta chains below, sequenced in a study of blood T cells in healthy people across ages. A sample-barcoded 5' primer and a J-beta primer mix were used in a second PCR of about 6 to 11 cycles. TCRdb analysed the 5' RACE reads with MiXCR anew, one entry per CDR3 protein. The repertoire has approximately 880,000 distinct CDR3 sequences, around 48% of them found once; the top ten carry roughly 13%. Sequencing used blood. The receptor set was obtained from a man in his thirties or forties in good health.

In its sample, this clonotype was seen a few times. The CDR3 region is CASSEAGTSVTQYF. In DNA, the CDR3 is TGTGCCAGCAGTGAAGCGGGGACTAGCGTTACGCAGTATTTT. The chain is built from TRBV6-1 and TRBJ2-3; the match to TRBD2 covers 10 bases. The CDR3 is made up of 14 amino acids. V lost 0 bases and J lost 8; bases outside the gene matches: 2. Germline CDR1 and CDR2: MNHNS and SASEGT.

The chain employs TRBV28 and TRBJ2-5, with TRBD1 matching 9 bases. The CDR3 runs to 14 residues. The V and J ends lost 7 bases and 3 bases, in that order; junction bases with no gene match: 6. Germline CDR1 and CDR2: MDHEN and SYDVKM. The CDR3 sequence is CASNVQGAEETQYF. CDR3 bases: TGTGCCAGCAACGTACAGGGGGCTGAAGAGACCCAGTACTTC.

V and J are TRBV27 and TRBJ2-7; D uncertain. Trimming took off 1 base at V and 0 bases at J, with 7 bases between the two ends. This CDR3 comprises 14 residues. CDR1 is MNHEY and CDR2 is SMNVEV in the germline V gene (reference sequence). CDR3: CASSLYDNSYEQYF. The CDR3 region has the DNA TGTGCCAGCAGTTTATATGACAACTCCTACGAGCAGTACTTC.

This clonotype was seen a few times. The chain couples TRBV30 to TRBJ2-7; D may be TRBD2 (6 bases). The CDR3 covers 12 residues. Germline V gene lookup returns CDR1 GTSNPN and CDR2 SVGIG (reference sequence). Trimming stripped 4 bases from V and 6 bases from J, with 13 bases between. This chain's CDR3 is CAWTNRGCEQYF. In nucleotides, the CDR3 is TGTGCCTGGACTAATCGGGGGTGCGAGCAGTACTTC.

The CDR3: CASSFGQKGIDTQYF. CDR3 bases: TGTGCCAGCAGTTTCGGGCAGAAGGGCATAGATACGCAGTATTTT. V is TRBV6-2 or TRBV6-3 and J is TRBJ2-3, with no clear D. With 4 bases removed from V and 5 bases from J, the gap between germline ends came to 16 bases. CDR1 is MNHEY and CDR2 is SVGEGT in the germline V gene. The CDR3 runs 15 residues.

DNA for the CDR3: TGTGCCAGCAGCCGGGACGATTATTGGCCCCAGCATTTT. It is translated as CASSRDDYWPQHF. The chain links TRBV7-2 to TRBJ1-5, with a weak D call TRBD1 (5 bases). CDR3 length: 13 residues. Looked up from germline, CDR1 is SGHTA and CDR2 is FQGNSA. The V end lost 5 bases, the J end lost 9 bases, and 14 bases lay between the germline ends.

As for this clonotype: At one end, the junction sequence differs from germline, possibly due to a read error. The chain uses TRBV27 and TRBJ2-1; D call uncertain. The germline gives CDR1 MNHEY, CDR2 SMNVEV (reference sequence). CDR3 length equals 13 residues. Written as DNA, the CDR3 is TGTGCCAGCGGTTTAGGCTACGGAAATGAGCAGTTCTTC. It is translated as CASGLGYGNEQFF.

V usage is TRBV4-3 and J usage is TRBJ1-5; D ambiguous. The CDR3 contains 15 residues. Germline V CDR1 and CDR2: LGHNA, YSLEER. V lost 1 base and J 2 bases, leaving 9 bases between the germline ends. Written as DNA, the CDR3 is TGCGCCAGCAGCCAAGCCGGGGAACGCAATCAGCCCCAGCATTTT. It yields the protein CASSQAGERNQPQHF.

This clonotype was counted many times. This chain joins TRBV28 and TRBJ1-1, with D possibly matching TRBD1 (5 bases). This CDR3 contains 13 residues. V was cut by 6 bases and J by 4 bases, with 12 bases left in between. Germline assignment: CDR1 MDHEN and CDR2 SYDVKM. The CDR3 sequence is CASSKVGGTEAFF. CDR3 in DNA: TGTGCCAGCAGCAAGGTGGGGGGCACTGAAGCTTTCTTT. Drawing the rest from reference TRBV28 and TRBJ1-1, the complete variable domain is DVKVTQSSRYLVKRTGEKVFLECVQDMDHENMFWYRQDPGLGLRLIYFSYDVKMKEKGDIPEGYSVSREKKERFSLILESASTNQTSMYLCASSKVGGTEAFFGQGTRLTVV.

The table lists this clonotype with a few counts. This chain links TRBV9 with TRBJ1-1; 7 bases agree with TRBD1. V gave up 3 bases and J gave up 0 bases; unmatched junction bases: 5. This CDR3 spans 15 amino acids. CDR1 and CDR2 from the germline V gene are SGDLS and YYNGEE. The CDR3 region has the DNA TGTGCCAGCAGCGAGGGGGGACAGATGAACACTGAAGCTTTCTTT. This translates into CASSEGGQMNTEAFF.

The table lists this clonotype with a few counts. V and J are TRBV7-2 and TRBJ2-5; maybe TRBD1 (6 bases). V was shortened by 1 base and J by 10 bases, with 13 bases between the two germline ends. CDR1 SGHTA and CDR2 FQGNSA come from the germline V gene. This CDR3 has 13 residues. Here the CDR3 DNA reads TGTGCCAGCAGCTTAGGTCCAGGGGCGGACCAGTACTTC. Residues: CASSLGPGADQYF.

The rearrangement uses TRBV7-8 and TRBJ2-7; D may be TRBD2 (5 bases). The length of the CDR3 is 13 residues. Trimming took off 3 bases at V and 3 bases at J, with 9 bases between the two ends. CDR1 and CDR2 (germline): SGHVS, FQNEAQ. CDR3 protein: CASSFGVNYEQYF. CDR3 nucleotides: TGTGCCAGCAGCTTCGGGGTAAACTACGAGCAGTACTTC.

The rearrangement joins TRBV20-1 to TRBJ2-7; perhaps TRBD2 as D (6 bases). CDR1 and CDR2 (germline): DFQATT, SNEGSKA (reference sequence). This CDR3 has 12 residues. CDR3: CSTRRDGDEQYF. CDR3 bases: TGCAGCACCAGGAGGGACGGGGACGAGCAGTACTTC.

This CDR3 reads CASSLQGSTETQYF. The CDR3 DNA reads as TGTGCCAGCAGCTTGCAGGGATCGACAGAGACCCAGTACTTC. V gene TRBV5-6 combines with J gene TRBJ2-7; D is possibly TRBD1 (5 bases). Gene TRBJ2-5 matches the end of the DNA better, so the J call may be wrong. Per germline, CDR1 SGHDT and CDR2 YYEEEE. The CDR3 covers 14 residues.

The rearrangement joins TRBV6-2 or TRBV6-3 to TRBJ2-1, with 14 bases aligning to TRBD2. Trimming cost V 5 bases and J 9 bases; bases outside gene matches: 6. CDR1 is MNHEY, CDR2 SVGEGT, per germline. This CDR3 has 15 amino acids. The CDR3 sequence: CASSTGLAGVPEQFF. The CDR3 nucleotides read TGTGCCAGCAGTACGGGACTAGCGGGGGTCCCTGAGCAGTTCTTC.

The chain has TRBV4-3 and TRBJ2-1; D gene uncertain. The CDR3 is 17 residues long. The germline CDR1 and CDR2 sequences are LGHNA and YSLEER. Between the trimmed V and J ends, which lost 0 bases and 1 base, there was a span of 13 bases. The CDR3 DNA reads as TGCGCCAGCAGCCAAGAGTTTGGAACCGGATCCTACAATGAGCAGTTCTTC. It codes for CASSQEFGTGSYNEQFF.

The rearrangement links TRBV4-1 to TRBJ2-7; 8 bases map to TRBD2. CDR1 is MGHRA and CDR2 is YSYEKL in the germline V gene. The junction had 7 bases not matched to a gene; V was cut back by 0 bases and J by 0 bases. The CDR3 totals 17 residues. This CDR3 is CASSQDVEAGGSYEQYF. The CDR3 region has the DNA TGCGCCAGCAGCCAAGATGTCGAGGCGGGGGGCTCCTACGAGCAGTACTTC.

The CDR3 sequence is CSVDGGGNTEAFF. CDR3 DNA: TGCAGCGTTGATGGGGGGGGGAACACTGAAGCTTTCTTT. The chain recombines TRBV29-1 with TRBJ1-1; possible D gene TRBD1, 5 bases. There are 13 residues in the CDR3. Trimming removed 3 bases from V and 1 base from J, with 9 bases in between. Germline-derived CDR1 and CDR2 are SQVTM and ANQGSEA.

This chain connects TRBV25-1 to TRBJ2-7; 8 nucleotides agree with TRBD1. Germline V gene sequence: CDR1 MGHDK, CDR2 SYGVNS. The V gene end was trimmed by 4 bases and the J gene end by 7 bases; junction bases not matched to a gene: 3. This CDR3 has 12 amino acids. The CDR3 spells CASSGRGQEQYF. Written as DNA, the CDR3 is TGTGCCAGCAGTGGCAGGGGGCAGGAGCAGTACTTC.

This chain joins TRBV6-5 and TRBJ2-1; 14 positions agree with TRBD2. The V gene end was trimmed by 2 bases and the J gene end by 3 bases; junction bases not matched to a gene: 6. Germline values: CDR1 MNHEY, CDR2 SVGAGI. The length of the CDR3 is 18 residues. This chain's CDR3 is CASSYTGLAGAHYNEQFF. DNA for the CDR3: TGTGCCAGCAGTTACACGGGACTAGCGGGGGCTCACTACAATGAGCAGTTCTTC.

V usage is TRBV6-2 or TRBV6-3 and J usage is TRBJ2-5; D possibly matches TRBD1 or TRBD2 (6 bases each). The CDR3 is 13 residues long. With 10 bases removed from V and 5 bases from J, the gap between germline ends came to 17 bases. CDR1 and CDR2 from the germline V gene are MNHEY and SVGEGT. This chain's CDR3 is CATIRGAVETQYF. In nucleotides, the CDR3 is TGTGCCACCATAAGGGGGGCTGTCGAGACCCAGTACTTC.

In its sample, this clonotype is medium-sized. The rearrangement links TRBV29-1 to TRBJ1-1; weak D call: TRBD1 (6 bases). Germline V gene sequence: CDR1 SQVTM, CDR2 ANQGSEA. The CDR3 spans 12 residues. V was trimmed by 6 bases and J by 3 bases, leaving 11 bases between them. The CDR3 sequence: CSVQGADTEAFF. The CDR3 nucleotides are TGCAGCGTACAGGGAGCGGACACTGAAGCTTTCTTT.

The chain is built from TRBV5-1 and TRBJ2-3; TRBD2 aligns across 11 bases. There are 15 residues in the CDR3. V trimming: 6 bases; J trimming: 2 bases; junction bases outside the gene matches: 5. Germline CDR1 SGHRS, CDR2 YFSETQ. The CDR3 protein is CASKTSGSFTDTQYF. The CDR3 DNA reads TGCGCCAGCAAAACTAGCGGGAGTTTCACAGATACGCAGTATTTT.

This clonotype was counted between two and nine times. This chain connects TRBV7-9 to TRBJ1-6, with 10 bases lining up with TRBD1. The V and J ends lost 5 bases and 4 bases, in that order; junction bases with no gene match: 8. CDR3 length: 17 amino acids. Germline CDR1 and CDR2: SEHNR and FQNEAQ (reference sequence). The CDR3, as DNA: TGTGCCAGCAGCCGTCGGACAGGGGGTTCTTATAATTCACCCCTCCACTTT. Translation: CASSRRTGGSYNSPLHF.